Listed below are T cell receptor beta chains from one sample, sequenced in a study of CD8 T cells in ankylosing spondylitis. TCRdb analysed the 5' RACE reads with MiXCR anew, one entry per CDR3 protein. This sample carries 100,000 to 150,000 distinct CDR3 sequences, 7% of them seen once, and the ten largest clones take 12%. The material sequenced was blood, either unsorted or a sorted T cell fraction (not recorded which). The receptors derive from a male donor with ankylosing spondylitis or in good health (not recorded which). CDR3s include the opening cysteine and the closing phenylalanine or tryptophan. The order of the fields is D gene, V gene, J gene, clone size, CDR3 DNA, CDR3 protein. The D gene is left open where the match is weak. Only some rows state a clone size, as once, few, many or a class for expanded clones.

>TRBD1|TRBV11-2|TRBJ2-3|many
TGTGCCAGCAGCGCCCAAGGGACAGCCCGCGGCACAGATACGCAGTATTTT
CASSAQGTARGTDTQYF
>TRBD1|TRBV19|TRBJ1-1|many
TGTGCCAGTAGTATACGGCAGGGGGCCATGAACACTGAAGCTTTCTTT
CASSIRQGAMNTEAFF
>TRBD2|TRBV20-1|TRBJ2-1|many
TGCAGTGCTAGAGATCAGCGGGCGGGAGGGAATGAGCAGTTCTTC
CSARDQRAGGNEQFF
>-|TRBV19|TRBJ1-1|-
TGTGCCAGTAGTAGGACGGATATGAACACTGAAGCTTTCTTT
CASSRTDMNTEAFF
>-|TRBV24-1|TRBJ2-3|many
TGTGCCACCAGTGACCCCGGACGGGACCGACCAGATACGCAGTATTTT
CATSDPGRDRPDTQYF
>-|TRBV5-1|TRBJ2-5|-
TGCGCCAGCAGCTCAGGGACGGGTCCCCAGACCCAGTACTTC
CASSSGTGPQTQYF
>-|TRBV4-2|TRBJ2-1|many
TGTGCCAGCAGCCAAGACAATGAGCAGTTCTTC
CASSQDNEQFF
>-|TRBV14|TRBJ2-5|many
TGTGCCAGCAGCCATCGAGCGGGTAGCCAAGAGACCCAGTACTTC
CASSHRAGSQETQYF
>-|TRBV24-1|TRBJ2-1|many
TGTGCCACCAGTGATTATACCTCCCCGAGTGTGGAGCAGTTCTTC
CATSDYTSPSVEQFF
>TRBD2|TRBV9|TRBJ2-1|many
TGTGCCTACTGGACTAGCAGCTCGTTCTACAATGAGCAGTTCTTC
CAYWTSSSFYNEQFF
>-|TRBV5-5|TRBJ2-7|once
TGTGCCAGCAGCTCTGGGCTCCTCAGGGGCTCCGAGCAGTACTTC
CASSSGLLRGSEQYF